Below, 13 T cell receptor beta chains from the same sample are listed, as sequenced in a study of T-cell reconstitution after alpha-beta-depleted transplantation in children. Using unique molecular identifiers, the investigators prepared the TCRbeta library. TCRdb ran MiXCR on the PCR reads and lists one entry per CDR3 protein. The sample lists some 200,000 distinct CDR3 sequences; roughly 10% were seen once. The specimen was PBMCs, collected before TCRalphabeta/CD19-depleted stem cell transplant. Receptor source: a child younger than two with acute myeloid leukemia, due to receive a stem cell transplant.

This clonotype occurred many times. This chain uses TRBV24-1 with TRBJ1-1, with 8 bases aligning to TRBD1. After removal of 3 bases from V and 5 bases from J, the junction contained 7 bases not matched to a gene. The CDR3 totals 15 residues. The germline V gene encodes CDR1 KGHDR and CDR2 SFDVKD. The CDR3: CATSDHGQGGTEAFF. The CDR3 nucleotides read TGTGCCACCAGTGATCATGGACAGGGAGGGACTGAAGCTTTCTTT.

This clonotype was recorded many times. The chain employs TRBV11-2 and TRBJ2-1, with TRBD1 matching over 8 bases. The CDR3 is made up of 15 amino acids. V was clipped by 0 bases and J by 3 bases; unmatched bases: 1. CDR1 is SGHAT and CDR2 is FQNNGV in the germline V gene. For the CDR3, the DNA is TGTGCCAGCAGCTTAGATGGGACAGGCTACAATGAGCAGTTCTTC. Translated: CASSLDGTGYNEQFF.

This clonotype was counted at least ten times. V gene TRBV12-3 or TRBV12-4 combines with J gene TRBJ2-3; TRBD2 aligns across 13 bases. V was pared by 0 bases and J by 2 bases, with 2 bases of the junction left unmatched. CDR3 length equals 17 residues. The CDR3 is CASSLAGTSGNTDTQYF. In nucleotides, the CDR3 is TGTGCCAGCAGTTTAGCTGGGACTAGCGGGAACACAGATACGCAGTATTTT.

Many counts were recorded for this clonotype. The chain recombines TRBV5-6 with TRBJ1-5; 7 bases match TRBD1. With 9 bases clipped from V and 4 bases from J, the junction kept 1 base outside the gene matches. The CDR3 covers 11 residues. Germline CDR1 reads SGHDT; CDR2 reads YYEEEE. The CDR3 region has the DNA TGTGCCACGACAGGGAATCAGCCCCAGCATTTT. This encodes CATTGNQPQHF. The full variable domain, with the rest looked up from reference TRBV5-6 and TRBJ1-5, is DAGVTQSPTHLIKTRGQQVTLRCSPKSGHDTVSWYQQALGQGPQFIFQYYEEEERQRGNFPDRFSGHQFPNYSSELNVNALLLGDSALYLCATTGNQPQHFGDGTRLSIL.

This clonotype was recorded many times. The chain is built from TRBV28 and TRBJ2-7; tentatively, D is TRBD1 (5 bases). Germline V gene data show CDR1 as MDHEN and CDR2 as SYDVKM. V lost 4 bases and J lost 7, with 20 bases in between. This CDR3 has 15 amino acids. This CDR3 reads CASSYRRDSTQEQYF. The CDR3 DNA sequence: TGTGCCAGCAGTTACCGCCGCGACAGCACGCAGGAGCAGTACTTC.

The table lists this clonotype with many counts. The chain combines TRBV27 with TRBJ2-1; TRBD1 is a possible D gene (6 bases). The CDR3 consists of 21 residues. Trimming cost V 5 bases and J 0 bases, with 29 bases left between them. From germline, CDR1 is MNHEY and CDR2 SMNVEV (reference sequence). The CDR3 here is CASSSLLWGRRGLSSYNEQFF. The CDR3 region has the DNA TGTGCCAGCAGTAGTCTCCTTTGGGGGCGTCGCGGGTTGAGCTCCTACAATGAGCAGTTCTTC.

In this sample, this clonotype turned up many times. This chain joins TRBV7-9 and TRBJ2-7; 10 bases are a match to TRBD1. The germline V gene encodes CDR1 SEHNR and CDR2 FQNEAQ (reference sequence). The CDR3 covers 17 residues. V gave up 2 bases and J gave up 0 bases; unmatched junction bases: 7. The chain's CDR3 is CASSLRERTGGSYEQYF. The CDR3 coding sequence is TGTGCCAGCAGCTTAAGGGAACGGACAGGGGGCTCCTACGAGCAGTACTTC.

This clonotype was picked up many times. V is TRBV16 and J is TRBJ2-1; D call uncertain. V lost 2 bases and J lost 6, with 8 bases in between. The CDR3 sequence is 13 residues long. Germline lookup yields CDR1 KGHSY and CDR2 FQNENV. CDR3 bases: TGTGCCAGCAGCCAACGGTGGGTCAATGAGCAGTTCTTC. It specifies CASSQRWVNEQFF.

This clonotype was observed many times. The chain couples TRBV9 to TRBJ2-1, with 7 bases that match TRBD1. Germline CDR1 SGDLS, CDR2 YYNGEE. The V and J ends lost 4 bases and 9 bases, in that order; junction bases with no gene match: 13. This CDR3 has 15 residues. The CDR3 bases are TGTGCCAGCAGCCTCACAGGGGCCCCCTTCTTTGAGCAGTTCTTC. Translated: CASSLTGAPFFEQFF.

DNA of the CDR3: TGTGCCAGCATAAGTATCCAGGGAAACACTGAAGCTTTCTTT. Protein product: CASISIQGNTEAFF. V and J are TRBV19 and TRBJ1-1; D perhaps matches TRBD1 (5 bases). Trimming shortened V by 9 bases and J by 2 bases, and 16 bases separated the two germline ends. The CDR3 is 14 residues long. The germline gives CDR1 LNHDA, CDR2 SQIVND (reference sequence).

This clonotype was observed at least ten times. This rearrangement joins TRBV29-1 to TRBJ1-1; a possible D gene is TRBD1 (6 bases). V lost 7 bases, J lost 3 bases, and 30 bases lay in between. This CDR3 region has 18 residues. The V gene's germline CDR1 is SQVTM and CDR2 ANQGSEA. The CDR3: CSGTAQGGGFSLYTEAFF. For the CDR3, the DNA is TGCAGCGGAACAGCACAGGGTGGTGGTTTTAGCCTGTACACTGAAGCTTTCTTT. The full variable domain, completed using reference TRBV29-1 and TRBJ1-1, is SAVISQKPSRDICQRGTSLTIQCQVDSQVTMMFWYRQQPGQSLTLIATANQGSEATYESGFVIDKFPISRPNLTFSTLTVSNMSPEDSSIYLCSGTAQGGGFSLYTEAFFGQGTRLTVV.

In this sample, this clonotype turned up many times. The rearrangement joins TRBV19 to TRBJ1-1; no reliable D call. V lost 5 bases, J lost 1 base, and 11 bases lay in between. Germline CDR1 LNHDA, CDR2 SQIVND (reference sequence). The CDR3 extends over 14 amino acids. The CDR3 DNA reads as TGTGCCAGTAGTCGCCCCTACAGGAACACTGAAGCTTTCTTT. It encodes CASSRPYRNTEAFF.

Comments on this clonotype: A read error may be the cause here, since a much bigger clone is one base away. The J gene is TRBJ2-7, the V gene TRBV11-3; 8 nucleotides match TRBD1. This CDR3 has 15 amino acids. In germline, CDR1 is SGHNT, CDR2 YENEEA. This CDR3 reads CACSLVGQGRNEQYF. CDR3 bases: TGTGCCTGCAGCTTGGTAGGACAGGGTCGGAACGAGCAGTACTTC.